This passage covers 23 T cell receptor beta chains from one sample sequenced in a study of CD8 T cells in ankylosing spondylitis. TCRdb re-analysed the 5' RACE reads in MiXCR, keeping a single row per CDR3 protein. The sample carries some 140,000 distinct CDR3 sequences, about an eighth recorded once. Sequencing was done on a sample of blood, either unsorted or a sorted T cell fraction (not recorded which). The receptors were gathered from a female donor with ankylosing spondylitis or in good health (not recorded which).

This rearrangement joins TRBV29-1 to TRBJ2-7, with a weak D call TRBD1 (5 bases). The V gene lost 2 bases and the J gene lost 4 bases, with 15 bases spanning the gap. CDR3 length: 14 residues. Germline V lookup: CDR1 SQVTM, CDR2 ANQGSEA. The CDR3 here is CSVEIRIAGYEQYF. In DNA, the CDR3 is TGCAGCGTTGAAATCAGAATAGCAGGGTACGAGCAGTACTTC.

This clonotype came up many times. The chain links TRBV11-2 to TRBJ2-4, with 10 bases fitting TRBD1. CDR1 and CDR2 from the germline V gene are SGHAT and FQNNGV. V dropped 5 bases and J dropped 10; count of bases not matched to a gene: 5. This CDR3 is built from 13 residues. CDR3 amino acids: CASSRDRGGIQYF. For the CDR3, the DNA is TGTGCCAGCAGCCGGGACAGGGGCGGAATTCAGTACTTC.

Remarks on this clonotype: A much larger clone lies one base from this, so it may be a read error. This chain connects TRBV30 to TRBJ2-6; no clear D gene. The length of the CDR3 is 17 residues. V was shortened by 0 bases and J by 1 base, with 13 bases between the two germline ends. CDR1 is GTSNPN and CDR2 is SVGIG in the germline V gene (reference sequence). In DNA form, the CDR3 reads TGTGCCTGGAGTGTAGTCCAACCCCTTTCTGGGGCCAACGTCCTGACTTTC. Translation: CAWSVVQPLSGANVLTF.

This clonotype has at least ten counts. The chain uses TRBV9 and TRBJ2-5, with D tentatively TRBD1 (5 bases). The CDR3 loop spans 16 amino acids. Per germline, CDR1 SGDLS and CDR2 YYNGEE. V shed 4 bases and J shed 7 bases, with 23 bases lying between them. In nucleotides, the CDR3 is TGTGCCAGCAGCTATGGAAGGCAGGGTGAGTCGGCGACCCAGTACTTC. It translates to CASSYGRQGESATQYF.

This clonotype was recorded many times. This chain links TRBV20-1 with TRBJ1-2; D is unclear. The V end lost 7 bases, the J end lost 4 bases, and 16 bases lay between the germline ends. The CDR3 spans 13 residues. Germline lookup yields CDR1 DFQATT and CDR2 SNEGSKA (reference sequence). The CDR3 spells CSVPTAWIYGYTF. CDR3 bases: TGCAGTGTCCCGACCGCCTGGATCTATGGCTACACCTTC.

This clonotype occurred many times. The chain carries TRBV12-3 or TRBV12-4 and TRBJ1-6; tentatively, D is TRBD1 (6 bases). V lost 5 bases and J lost 8, with 13 bases in between. CDR3 length equals 14 residues. The CDR3 sequence: CASSVDRFHSPLHF. For the CDR3, the DNA is TGTGCCAGCAGTGTTGACAGGTTCCATTCACCCCTCCACTTT.

Ten or more counts support this clonotype. The V gene is TRBV20-1, the J gene TRBJ1-1; no clear D gene. This CDR3 has 14 amino acids. The V end was cut by 0 bases, the J end by 1 base, with 9 bases between. Germline loops: CDR1 DFQATT, CDR2 SNEGSKA (reference sequence). The CDR3 nucleotides read TGCAGTGCTAGAGAAGGACCCCCGAACACTGAAGCTTTCTTT. This sequence encodes CSAREGPPNTEAFF.

The V gene is TRBV12-3 or TRBV12-4, the J gene TRBJ2-1; 11 bases line up with TRBD2. This CDR3 has 15 residues. J gave up 8 bases and V 8 bases, and 11 bases lay outside the gene matches. The CDR3 sequence is CASCGALAGADEQFF. The DNA for the CDR3 is TGTGCCAGCTGTGGGGCACTAGCGGGAGCGGATGAGCAGTTCTTC.

J is TRBJ1-4 and V is TRBV7-9; 9 bases fit TRBD1. Germline trimming cut 3 bases from V and 8 bases from J; bases unmatched to any gene: 10. Germline values: CDR1 SEHNR, CDR2 FQNEAQ (reference sequence). This CDR3 region has 16 residues. CDR3 amino acids: CASSLGPGTGNEKLFF. The CDR3 nucleotides read TGTGCCAGCAGCTTGGGACCCGGGACAGGGAACGAAAAACTGTTTTTT.

This clonotype has a count of ten or more. V gene TRBV11-2 combines with J gene TRBJ2-3; D unresolved. The CDR3 is 14 amino acids. The germline V gene has CDR1 SGHAT and CDR2 FQNNGV. V was pared by 1 base and J by 6 bases, with 11 bases between. As DNA, the CDR3 is TGTGCCAGCAGCTTAGCAGGTGCGGAGGATACGCAGTATTTT. It is translated as CASSLAGAEDTQYF.

In its sample, this clonotype was seen many times. V gene TRBV29-1 combines with J gene TRBJ1-1; D may be TRBD1 (5 bases). The germline V gene has CDR1 SQVTM and CDR2 ANQGSEA. V lost 6 bases and J 5 bases, leaving 13 bases between the germline ends. This CDR3 spans 12 amino acids. CDR3: CSVGERWTEAFF. The CDR3 DNA follows: TGCAGCGTGGGGGAACGGTGGACTGAAGCTTTCTTT.

Details on this clonotype: This may come from a read error, since a much larger clone is one base off. J is TRBJ2-1 and V is TRBV10-2; no clear D gene. The germline V gene encodes CDR1 WSHSY and CDR2 SAAADI. V lost 3 bases to trimming and J lost 9 bases, with 9 bases between them. This CDR3 comprises 12 residues. Written as DNA, the CDR3 is TGCGCCAGCAGTGATGAAGGCTTTGAGCAGTTCTTC. It specifies CASSDEGFEQFF.

This clonotype was found many times. The V gene is TRBV5-1, the J gene TRBJ1-2, with D perhaps matching TRBD1 (5 bases). From germline, CDR1 is SGHRS and CDR2 YFSETQ. Trimming took 2 bases from V and 0 from J, leaving 8 bases between them. CDR3 length equals 14 residues. The CDR3 region is CASSFQGANYGYTF. The CDR3 nucleotides read TGCGCCAGCAGCTTCCAGGGAGCTAACTATGGCTACACCTTC.

This clonotype was observed a handful of times. The chain has TRBV6-1 and TRBJ1-4; a possible D gene is TRBD1 (5 bases). Germline V CDR1 and CDR2: MNHNS, SASEGT. The V end lost 6 bases, the J end lost 3 bases, and 11 bases lay between the germline ends. This CDR3 is 14 amino acids long. DNA for the CDR3: TGTGCCAGCAGGGACGTGGGGGCTAATGAAAAACTGTTTTTT. It yields the protein CASRDVGANEKLFF.

This clonotype was detected ten times or more. CDR3 loop: CSASGSSGNTIYF. CDR3 nucleotide sequence: TGCAGTGCTAGTGGTAGCTCTGGAAACACCATATATTTT. The V call is TRBV20-1, the J call TRBJ1-3, with D unclear. Trimming left V 3 bases short and J 0 bases short, with 6 bases between. Germline lookup yields CDR1 DFQATT and CDR2 SNEGSKA (reference sequence). The CDR3 length is 13 residues.

This clonotype was seen many times. The V and J genes are TRBV7-9 and TRBJ1-1; no clear D. V lost 5 bases to trimming and J lost 5 bases, with 21 bases between them. CDR3 size: 16 residues. Germline lookup yields CDR1 SEHNR and CDR2 FQNEAQ (reference sequence). CDR3 amino acids: CASSPPGSLIGTEAFF. CDR3 DNA: TGTGCCAGCAGCCCACCGGGCTCCCTAATAGGGACTGAAGCTTTCTTT.

The chain has TRBV7-9 and TRBJ1-2, with D uncertain. Germline assignment: CDR1 SEHNR and CDR2 FQNEAQ (reference sequence). V shed 5 bases and J shed 1 base, with 14 bases lying between them. CDR3 length equals 15 residues. In nucleotides, the CDR3 is TGTGCCAGCAGCGGTCGTCAAGAGTTTAACTATGGCTACACCTTC. Protein: CASSGRQEFNYGYTF.

This clonotype was detected ten times or more. V gene TRBV7-2 combines with J gene TRBJ2-1, with D possibly TRBD2 on 5 matching bases. The V and J ends lost 5 bases and 2 bases respectively, with 16 bases between them. The CDR3 runs 16 residues. Germline CDR1 SGHTA, CDR2 FQGNSA. The CDR3 DNA follows: TGTGCCAGCAGCGAACTAGAGCCCCACACCTACAATGAGCAGTTCTTC. Translating gives CASSELEPHTYNEQFF.

This clonotype has just one count. The J gene is TRBJ1-2, the V gene TRBV5-1; D unresolved. In germline, CDR1 is SGHRS, CDR2 YFSETQ. The ends were cut back, 6 bases at V and 4 bases at J, with 13 bases in the middle. The CDR3 has 13 residues. The CDR3 DNA sequence: TGCGCCAGCAACTCCGAGGGATCCTATGGCTACACCTTC. As protein: CASNSEGSYGYTF.

This clonotype occurred many times. This chain uses TRBV20-1 with TRBJ1-3; weak D call: TRBD1 (5 bases). The germline V gene encodes CDR1 DFQATT and CDR2 SNEGSKA (reference sequence). With 3 bases removed from V and 4 bases from J, the gap between germline ends came to 10 bases. This CDR3 spans 13 amino acids. The CDR3 reads CSARIQGGNTIYF. The CDR3 DNA follows: TGCAGTGCTAGGATCCAGGGAGGAAACACCATATATTTT.

This clonotype appeared many times. The V gene is TRBV12-3 or TRBV12-4, the J gene TRBJ1-5; maybe TRBD1 (6 bases). Trimming shortened V by 3 bases and J by 6 bases, and 12 bases separated the two germline ends. This CDR3 comprises 14 residues. The CDR3 bases are TGTGCCAGCAGTTTCAGGGGAGAGGTTCAGCCCCAGCATTTT. Translation gives CASSFRGEVQPQHF.

The CDR3 reads CSAVWESTDTQYF. In DNA, the CDR3 is TGCAGTGCTGTTTGGGAGTCGACAGATACGCAGTATTTT. The V gene is TRBV20-1, the J gene TRBJ2-3; tentatively, D is TRBD2 (5 bases). Germline CDR1 and CDR2: DFQATT and SNEGSKA (reference sequence). The ends were cut back, 5 bases at V and 3 bases at J, with 12 bases in the middle. The CDR3 is 13 residues long.

Many counts were recorded for this clonotype. The chain is built from TRBV29-1 and TRBJ1-4; 7 nucleotides line up with TRBD1. J lost 0 bases, V lost 6 bases, and 4 bases had no gene match. Germline-derived CDR1 and CDR2 are SQVTM and ANQGSEA. CDR3 length: 14 residues. The CDR3 here is CSVGQLATNEKLFF. The CDR3 DNA sequence: TGCAGCGTGGGACAGCTTGCAACTAATGAAAAACTGTTTTTT.